The 11 T cell receptor beta chains below come from one sample, sequenced in a study of Graves' ophthalmopathy and Graves' hyperthyroidism. As the template, RNA transcripts were used to amplify TCR beta CDR3 regions. RT-PCR was first run with HTBI primers, then multiplex PCR in a second round. MiXCR, run by TCRdb on the multiplex PCR reads, gives a single entry per CDR3 protein. Found here are about 1.2 million distinct CDR3 sequences, 35% to 45% of them singletons; the top ten hold more than 9.5%. Material for sequencing was peripheral blood or thyroid tissue (not recorded which). These receptor sequences come from an adult man with Graves' hyperthyroidism.

This clonotype was recorded at least ten times. At one end the junction does not follow the germline gene, possibly because of a read error. The chain carries TRBV19 and TRBJ2-7, with 9 bases lining up with TRBD1. The germline V gene has CDR1 LNHDA and CDR2 SQIVND (reference sequence). The CDR3 runs to 13 residues. CDR3 sequence reads: CASSTDRGYEQYF. The CDR3 DNA reads as TGCGCCAGCAGCACGGACAGGGGATACGAGCAGTACTTC. The full variable domain, completed using reference TRBV19 and TRBJ2-7, is DGGITQSPKYLFRKEGQNVTLSCEQNLNHDAMYWYRQDPGQGLRLIYYSQIVNDFQKGDIAEGYSVSREKKESFPLTVTSAQKNPTAFYLCASSTDRGYEQYFGPGTRLTVT.

The chain recombines TRBV28 with TRBJ1-6; 7 positions agree with TRBD1. J lost 7 bases, V lost 6 bases, and 12 bases had no gene match. The CDR3 length is 16 residues. Looked up from germline, CDR1 is MDHEN and CDR2 is SYDVKM. The CDR3 DNA sequence: TGTGCCAGCAGATCGGGACAGTCCTCGTTGAATTCACCCCTCCACTTT. Its translation: CASRSGQSSLNSPLHF.

This clonotype was found many times. The rearrangement links TRBV5-1 to TRBJ2-7; no clear D gene. The CDR3 loop spans 14 amino acids. Germline values: CDR1 SGHRS, CDR2 YFSETQ. V was trimmed by 0 bases and J by 0 bases, leaving 7 bases between them. The chain's CDR3 is CASSLALLSYEQYF. Here the CDR3 DNA reads TGCGCCAGCAGCTTGGCCTTACTCTCCTACGAGCAGTACTTC.

The V call is TRBV24-1, the J call TRBJ2-3; 9 positions match TRBD1. CDR1 is KGHDR and CDR2 is SFDVKD in the germline V gene. The CDR3 length is 14 residues. The V gene end was trimmed by 9 bases and the J gene end by 4 bases; junction bases not matched to a gene: 7. Written as DNA, the CDR3 is TGTGCCACCTTATACAGGGGGCGTTCAGATACGCAGTATTTT. This sequence encodes CATLYRGRSDTQYF.

The V and J genes are TRBV30 and TRBJ1-6; 9 nucleotides line up with TRBD1. Germline values: CDR1 GTSNPN, CDR2 SVGIG (reference sequence). The junction had 4 bases not matched to a gene; V was cut back by 7 bases and J by 6 bases. CDR3 length: 13 amino acids. The CDR3 region is CAFIQGANSPLHF. The CDR3, as DNA: TGTGCCTTCATACAGGGGGCTAATTCACCCCTCCACTTT.

This clonotype came up many times. The V and J genes are TRBV28 and TRBJ1-2, with 7 bases that match TRBD1. The J segment lost 4 bases and the V segment lost 5 bases, leaving 10 bases of the junction unmatched. The germline V gene has CDR1 MDHEN and CDR2 SYDVKM. This CDR3 has 15 amino acids. This CDR3 reads CASSPFGGQSYGYTF. As DNA, the CDR3 is TGTGCCAGCAGTCCGTTCGGGGGACAGAGCTATGGCTACACCTTC.

The chain couples TRBV20-1 to TRBJ2-6; 9 bases fit TRBD1. Per the germline V gene, CDR1 is DFQATT and CDR2 is SNEGSKA (reference sequence). The V segment lost 6 bases and the J segment 4 bases; nucleotides outside the gene matches: 4. This CDR3 has 14 amino acids. The CDR3 is CSAGQGTGANVLTF. The CDR3 nucleotides are TGCAGTGCGGGACAGGGAACCGGGGCCAACGTCCTGACTTTC.

The table lists this clonotype with many counts. V usage is TRBV15 and J usage is TRBJ1-2; TRBD1 might be the D (6 bases). V was cut by 1 base and J by 8 bases, with 20 bases left in between. CDR3 length: 16 amino acids. Per the germline V gene, CDR1 is LNHNV and CDR2 is YYDKDF (reference sequence). The CDR3 is CATSRALQLQGEGYTF. CDR3 DNA: TGTGCCACCAGCAGAGCCCTACAATTACAGGGCGAGGGCTACACCTTC.

Comments on this clonotype: This may be a read error, as it is one base from a much larger clone. This chain joins TRBV7-3 and TRBJ1-5; no clear D. V gave up 5 bases and J gave up 7 bases, with 3 bases separating them. The germline V gene has CDR1 SGHTA and CDR2 FQGTGA. The CDR3 is made up of 10 amino acids. CDR3 loop: CASSAQPQHF. The CDR3 nucleotides are TGTGCCAGCAGCGCGCAGCCCCAGCATTTT.

This clonotype was seen many times. The V gene is TRBV12-3 or TRBV12-4, the J gene TRBJ1-2; a possible D gene is TRBD1 (6 bases). V dropped 6 bases and J dropped 3 bases, with 11 bases sitting between them. The CDR3 runs 13 residues. CDR3 sequence (DNA): TGTGCCAGCAGGCCACAGGGCCACTATGGCTACACCTTC. This translates into CASRPQGHYGYTF.

This clonotype has just a few counts. The rearrangement uses TRBV6-5 and TRBJ1-1, with D uncertain. CDR3 length: 14 residues. Germline CDR1 is MNHEY and CDR2 is SVGAGI. Trimming left V 4 bases short and J 4 bases short, with 13 bases between. This CDR3 reads CASSLLEGATEAFF. CDR3 in DNA: TGTGCCAGCAGTTTACTGGAGGGTGCCACTGAAGCTTTCTTT.